This passage covers 2 T cell receptor beta chains from one sample sequenced in a study of a mutant IDH1 vaccine in newly diagnosed glioma. Sequencing used immunoSEQ multiplex PCR; TCRdb keeps in-frame clones, though not all of them. Of some 60,000 clones detected, 91% appear once; the ten largest clones hold over 2.5%. Documented time point: baseline, week 1 (first vaccination visit). Specified treatment: pre-vaccination baseline after standard-of-care therapy. The material sequenced was PBMCs, taken from a glioma patient treated with radiotherapy, temozolomide or both. The receptors come from a man between 50 and 59 years old with glioma.

This chain joins TRBV6-1 and TRBJ2-3, with 10 bases fitting TRBD2. Germline loops: CDR1 MNHNS, CDR2 SASEGT. The V segment lost 2 bases and the J segment 3 bases; nucleotides outside the gene matches: 5. The length of the CDR3 is 16 residues. The CDR3 DNA sequence: TGTGCCAGCAGTGAAAAACCTAGCGGGAGTACAGATACGCAGTATTTT. It specifies CASSEKPSGSTDTQYF.

The rearrangement uses TRBV19 and TRBJ2-7, with 9 bases identical to TRBD1. The germline CDR1 and CDR2 sequences are LNHDA and SQIVND (reference sequence). The CDR3 has 15 amino acids. V was pared by 4 bases and J by 5 bases, with 9 bases of the junction left unmatched. CDR3 amino acids: CASSTPGTGLNEQYF. DNA for the CDR3: TGTGCCAGTAGTACTCCCGGGACAGGGCTGAACGAGCAGTACTTC.